This T cell receptor (beta chain) is drawn from a study of blood T cell repertoires in COVID-19. About the research overall: Italy, Spain and the United States were the sources of the convalescent and acute COVID-19 samples.

Assay used: immunoSEQ multiplex PCR; TCRdb lists only in-frame clones, some missing. Among 15,000 or so clones listed, 75% to 90% were seen once. The specimen was peripheral blood. The origin of this receptor is a human donor in a cohort sampled during active COVID-19.

CDR3 bases: TGTGCCAGCAGTTACGGGCGGGCTAACTATGGCTACACCTTC. Residues: CASSYGRANYGYTF. The chain is built from TRBV6-5 and TRBJ1-2; no firm D call. Trimming pared 2 bases from V and 0 bases from J, leaving 7 bases between. CDR1 is MNHEY and CDR2 is SVGAGI in the germline V gene. CDR3 length: 14 residues.